A single sample gave rise to the 21 T cell receptor beta chains below, sequenced in a study of cytomegalovirus exposure and HLA in healthy donors. PCR involved 60 Vbeta and 13 Jbeta primers. Using immunoSEQ multiplex PCR, the repertoire was profiled, and TCRdb retains in-frame clones only, with some absent. The sample holds roughly 170,000 clones, roughly 80% seen once. Material for sequencing was PBMCs. All receptors come from a female donor in good health and CMV-seronegative.

J is TRBJ2-3 and V is TRBV19, with D hard to call. CDR1 and CDR2 (germline): LNHDA, SQIVND (reference sequence). This CDR3 is built from 13 residues. The V end lost 7 bases, the J end lost 1 base, and 9 bases lay between the germline ends. CDR3 residues: CASKWAGTDTQYF. The DNA of the CDR3 is TGTGCCAGTAAATGGGCAGGCACAGATACGCAGTATTTT. The full variable domain, its missing parts supplied by reference TRBV19 and TRBJ2-3, is DGGITQSPKYLFRKEGQNVTLSCEQNLNHDAMYWYRQDPGQGLRLIYYSQIVNDFQKGDIAEGYSVSREKKESFPLTVTSAQKNPTAFYLCASKWAGTDTQYFGPGTRLTVL.

The chain recombines TRBV5-1 with TRBJ1-2; D ambiguous. The CDR3 spans 13 residues. The germline V gene has CDR1 SGHRS and CDR2 YFSETQ. V was trimmed by 0 bases and J by 3 bases, leaving 6 bases between them. This CDR3 reads CASSLAVDYGYTF. Written as DNA, the CDR3 is TGCGCCAGCAGCTTGGCCGTAGACTATGGCTACACCTTC.

On this clone itself: Within the sample, other DNA sequences also encode this same CDR3. The rearrangement links TRBV6-5 to TRBJ2-7; 7 nucleotides line up with TRBD2. Per the germline V gene, CDR1 is MNHEY and CDR2 is SVGAGI. This CDR3 has 13 residues. V trimming: 6 bases; J trimming: 6 bases; junction bases outside the gene matches: 8. The CDR3 nucleotides read TGTGCCAGCAGCCGAGCTGGGGGGGGCGAGCAGTACTTC. It translates to CASSRAGGGEQYF.

This chain connects TRBV4-1 to TRBJ1-1; D remains unclear. V dropped 4 bases and J dropped 3 bases, with 12 bases sitting between them. This CDR3 is 14 amino acids long. The germline V gene encodes CDR1 MGHRA and CDR2 YSYEKL. The CDR3 sequence: CASSLRGRDTEAFF. As DNA, the CDR3 is TGCGCCAGCAGCCTCCGGGGTCGGGACACTGAAGCTTTCTTT.

Comment on this clone: This same CDR3 is encoded by further DNA sequences in the sample. The V call is TRBV5-1, the J call TRBJ2-1; TRBD2 aligns across 10 bases. The J segment lost 7 bases and the V segment lost 0 bases, leaving 1 base of the junction unmatched. From germline, CDR1 is SGHRS and CDR2 YFSETQ. The CDR3 has 14 amino acids. CDR3 bases: TGCGCCAGCAGCTTGGGGACTAGCGGTAATGAGCAGTTCTTC. Amino acid sequence: CASSLGTSGNEQFF.

This clone was counted between two and nine times. This chain joins TRBV28 and TRBJ1-1; perhaps TRBD1 as D (6 bases). The V end lost 5 bases, the J end lost 0 bases, and 10 bases lay between the germline ends. Germline CDR1 and CDR2: MDHEN and SYDVKM. This CDR3 has 14 residues. This CDR3 reads CASSRGGLNTEAFF. CDR3 DNA: TGTGCCAGCAGTCGCGGGGGCTTGAACACTGAAGCTTTCTTT.

This chain uses TRBV4-3 with TRBJ2-2, with D possibly TRBD2 on 5 matching bases. The CDR3 has 13 amino acids. Germline V gene sequence: CDR1 LGHNA, CDR2 YSLEER. V lost 6 bases to trimming and J lost 6 bases, with 11 bases between them. Here the CDR3 DNA reads TGCGCCAGCAGTTCTAGCCGGGCCGGGGAGCTGTTTTTT. Its protein is CASSSSRAGELFF.

The V and J genes are TRBV5-4 and TRBJ2-6; 7 bases are shared with TRBD2. This CDR3 region has 17 residues. Germline CDR1 reads SGHNT; CDR2 reads YYREEE (reference sequence). Losses at the gene ends were 0 bases for V and 4 bases for J; bases not matched to a gene: 7. CDR3 coding DNA: TGTGCCAGCAGCTTGGGACGGGAGGCGTGGGGGGCCAACGTCCTGACTTTC. Translated, it gives CASSLGREAWGANVLTF.

V and J are TRBV4-3 and TRBJ2-3; 7 nucleotides align to TRBD2. This CDR3 contains 16 residues. Per the germline V gene, CDR1 is LGHNA and CDR2 is YSLEER. V lost 4 bases, J lost 3 bases, and 10 bases stayed unmatched. In nucleotides, the CDR3 is TGCGCCAGCAGCCTATCGTGGACTAGAGGGACAGATACGCAGTATTTT. Translation gives CASSLSWTRGTDTQYF.

The V call is TRBV27, the J call TRBJ2-1; TRBD2 might be the D (6 bases). V was cut by 4 bases and J by 5 bases, with 15 bases left in between. The CDR3 runs 15 residues. Germline V lookup: CDR1 MNHEY, CDR2 SMNVEV (reference sequence). The CDR3 DNA is TGTGCCAGCAGTTCTGTGGGTAGCGGCAACAATGAGCAGTTCTTC. This sequence encodes CASSSVGSGNNEQFF.

CDR3 in DNA: TGTGCCAGTAGTATTGGAACGGCGGTTACCTACAATGAGCAGTTCTTC. As protein: CASSIGTAVTYNEQFF. J is TRBJ2-1 and V is TRBV19; D not certain. Trimming cost V 3 bases and J 2 bases, with 14 bases left between them. CDR1 and CDR2 from the germline V gene are LNHDA and SQIVND (reference sequence). The length of the CDR3 is 16 residues. The full variable domain, rest sourced from reference TRBV19 and TRBJ2-1, is DGGITQSPKYLFRKEGQNVTLSCEQNLNHDAMYWYRQDPGQGLRLIYYSQIVNDFQKGDIAEGYSVSREKKESFPLTVTSAQKNPTAFYLCASSIGTAVTYNEQFFGPGTRLTVL.

The gene calls are TRBV10-1 and TRBJ1-4; no reliable D call. The V gene lost 4 bases and the J gene lost 8 bases, with 14 bases spanning the gap. From germline, CDR1 is WNHNN and CDR2 SYGVQD (reference sequence). The CDR3 is made up of 14 amino acids. DNA of the CDR3: TGCGCCAGCAGTGGAGATCGGGGAGGAGAAAAACTGTTTTTT. Its translation is CASSGDRGGEKLFF.

This rearrangement joins TRBV11-1 to TRBJ1-2; D uncertain. The CDR3 loop spans 15 amino acids. Trimming pared 2 bases from V and 6 bases from J, leaving 16 bases between. Germline V lookup: CDR1 SGHAT, CDR2 FQDESV (reference sequence). The CDR3 loop reads CASSLRPAEADGYTF. The CDR3 nucleotides are TGTGCCAGCAGCTTACGTCCGGCAGAGGCGGATGGCTACACCTTC.

V gene TRBV7-8 combines with J gene TRBJ1-2; D might be TRBD1 (6 bases). The CDR3 totals 15 residues. The germline V gene encodes CDR1 SGHVS and CDR2 FQNEAQ. The ends were cut back, 5 bases at V and 6 bases at J, with 19 bases in the middle. CDR3 nucleotide sequence: TGTGCCAGCAGCCTAAACTCCGGACAGAAGGATGGCTACACCTTC. Its translation is CASSLNSGQKDGYTF.

The chain recombines TRBV6-5 with TRBJ2-1, with 7 bases fitting TRBD2. The germline V gene encodes CDR1 MNHEY and CDR2 SVGAGI. V lost 6 bases to trimming and J lost 6 bases; unmatched junction nucleotides: 5. The CDR3 has 13 amino acids. This CDR3 is CASRGGVLNEQFF. CDR3 sequence (DNA): TGTGCCAGCAGGGGAGGGGTGCTCAATGAGCAGTTCTTC.

This chain connects TRBV4-2 to TRBJ1-4; a weak D match, TRBD1 (6 bases). This CDR3 region has 14 residues. V lost 1 base and J lost 6, with 9 bases in between. Germline CDR1 is LGHNA and CDR2 is YNFKEQ. In DNA form, the CDR3 reads TGTGCCAGCAGCCAAGCAGGGGATGATGAAAAACTGTTTTTT. It yields the protein CASSQAGDDEKLFF.

The chain has TRBV7-2 and TRBJ1-2, with D tentatively TRBD1 (5 bases). The CDR3 has 15 residues. Germline assignment: CDR1 SGHTA and CDR2 FQGNSA. Trimming took off 1 base at V and 4 bases at J, with 13 bases between the two ends. CDR3 region: CASSLVQGSGYGYTF. In DNA, the CDR3 is TGTGCCAGCAGCTTAGTTCAGGGTTCGGGCTATGGCTACACCTTC.

This chain connects TRBV5-1 to TRBJ2-1, with 8 bases that match TRBD2. V lost 3 bases and J lost 4; bases outside the gene matches: 3. Germline V lookup: CDR1 SGHRS, CDR2 YFSETQ. The CDR3 is made up of 14 amino acids. CDR3 residues: CASSSSGSYNEQFF. The CDR3 bases are TGCGCCAGCAGCTCGAGCGGGAGTTACAATGAGCAGTTCTTC.

The V call is TRBV19, the J call TRBJ2-2; 10 positions match TRBD2. This CDR3 spans 19 amino acids. Germline CDR1 and CDR2: LNHDA and SQIVND (reference sequence). The trim removed 4 bases at V and 7 bases at J, leaving 18 bases unmatched. CDR3 protein: CASSNFPRASGRGSGELFF. CDR3 DNA: TGTGCCAGTAGTAATTTTCCCCGAGCTAGCGGGAGAGGGAGCGGGGAGCTGTTTTTT. The full variable domain, rest sourced from reference TRBV19 and TRBJ2-2, is DGGITQSPKYLFRKEGQNVTLSCEQNLNHDAMYWYRQDPGQGLRLIYYSQIVNDFQKGDIAEGYSVSREKKESFPLTVTSAQKNPTAFYLCASSNFPRASGRGSGELFFGEGSRLTVL.

This chain links TRBV28 with TRBJ2-2, with 9 bases fitting TRBD1. Germline V lookup: CDR1 MDHEN, CDR2 SYDVKM. The CDR3 contains 14 residues. Unmatched junction bases numbered 2, after V lost 3 bases and J lost 6 bases. CDR3 residues: CASSFRDRAGELFF. The CDR3 coding sequence is TGTGCCAGCAGTTTCCGGGACAGGGCCGGGGAGCTGTTTTTT.

The genes are TRBV6-5 and TRBJ1-5, with 9 positions matching TRBD1. Germline CDR1 is MNHEY and CDR2 is SVGAGI. Germline trimming cut 5 bases from V and 10 bases from J; bases unmatched to any gene: 12. The CDR3 runs to 15 residues. CDR3 loop: CASSPRTGVVKPQHF. The CDR3 nucleotides read TGTGCCAGCAGTCCGCGGACAGGGGTGGTGAAACCCCAGCATTTT.